Presented here are 29 T cell receptor beta chains from one specimen sequenced in a study of cytomegalovirus exposure and HLA in healthy donors. The PCR contained 60 Vbeta and 13 Jbeta primers. Sequencing was performed with immunoSEQ multiplex PCR; in TCRdb, only in-frame clones are kept and a portion is missing. In the table there are about 160,000 clones, around 80% of which are singletons. The sequenced sample consisted of PBMCs. The receptors were sampled from a man aged 40-55 years in good health and CMV-seronegative.

This clone was observed once. This chain joins TRBV29-1 and TRBJ1-3; D is undetermined. Trimming removed 4 bases from V and 0 bases from J, with 7 bases in between. Looked up from germline, CDR1 is SQVTM and CDR2 is ANQGSEA. This CDR3 contains 13 residues. The CDR3 DNA sequence: TGCAGCGTTGTCCAGAACTCTGGAAACACCATATATTTT. Amino acid sequence: CSVVQNSGNTIYF.

This clone has only one observation. This rearrangement joins TRBV21-1 to TRBJ2-7; TRBD2, the table's D call, lacks a check against the DNA. TRBV21-1 is a pseudogene segment. The CDR3 is 17 amino acids. CDR3 nucleotide sequence: TGTGCCAGCAGCAAAGAGGGGGGGGCAGGGGCCAGGGGCGAGCAGTACTTC. Encoded protein: CASSKEGGAGARGEQYF.

The chain has TRBV2 and TRBJ2-7; TRBD2 is a possible D gene (6 bases). Trimming removed 0 bases from V and 6 bases from J, with 9 bases in between. Germline-derived CDR1 and CDR2 are SNHLY and FYNNEI. The CDR3 runs to 13 residues. CDR3 DNA sequence: TGTGCCAGCAGTGAAGCGCGGGGCGGCGAGCAGTACTTC. It codes for CASSEARGGEQYF.

The CDR3 reads CASYNPGQGVYGYTF. The DNA of the CDR3 is TGTGCCAGTTATAATCCGGGACAGGGGGTTTATGGCTACACCTTC. The V call is TRBV19, the J call TRBJ1-2; 11 nucleotides align to TRBD1. CDR3 length equals 15 residues. CDR1 and CDR2 from the germline V gene are LNHDA and SQIVND (reference sequence). Trimming removed 8 bases from V and 5 bases from J; junction bases left unmatched: 10.

The gene calls are TRBV13 and TRBJ2-1; D is possibly TRBD2 (6 bases). V was clipped by 5 bases and J by 8 bases, with 16 bases between them. The germline V gene encodes CDR1 PRHDT and CDR2 FYEKMQ (reference sequence). This CDR3 contains 14 residues. CDR3 protein: CASSPLAGEDEQFF. The DNA of the CDR3 is TGTGCCAGCAGCCCACTAGCTGGGGAGGATGAGCAGTTCTTC.

The V and J genes are TRBV5-6 and TRBJ1-4; the D gene is possibly TRBD1 (5 bases). V lost 2 bases, J lost 14 bases, and 13 bases lay in between. Germline values: CDR1 SGHDT, CDR2 YYEEEE. This CDR3 has 12 residues. The CDR3 region is CASSFAPGDLFF. The CDR3 nucleotides read TGTGCCAGCAGCTTCGCCCCGGGGGACCTGTTTTTT.

The chain couples TRBV4-2 to TRBJ2-1, with 8 positions matching TRBD2. The CDR3 loop spans 18 amino acids. V lost 1 base, J lost 3 bases, and 11 bases stayed unmatched. Germline values: CDR1 LGHNA, CDR2 YNFKEQ. CDR3 protein: CASSQVAVTGGSYNEQFF. For the CDR3, the DNA is TGTGCCAGCAGCCAAGTAGCAGTCACGGGGGGGAGCTACAATGAGCAGTTCTTC.

This rearrangement joins TRBV29-1 to TRBJ2-1, with TRBD1 matching over 7 bases. Germline loops: CDR1 SQVTM, CDR2 ANQGSEA. The CDR3 contains 17 residues. The V and J ends lost 7 bases and 8 bases, in that order; junction bases with no gene match: 23. CDR3 nucleotide sequence: TGCAGCGCTAAGGACAGGACCCTTCGCGGCCCGCGGGATGAGCAGTTCTTC. Protein product: CSAKDRTLRGPRDEQFF.

V and J are TRBV11-1 and TRBJ1-2; TRBD1 agrees at 8 bases. CDR1 and CDR2 (germline): SGHAT, FQDESV (reference sequence). The CDR3 length is 16 residues. Trimming cost V 5 bases and J 5 bases; bases outside gene matches: 13. DNA of the CDR3: TGTGCCAGCAGCGAAACTCCCGGGACAGGATCTTATGGCTACACCTTC. This codes for CASSETPGTGSYGYTF. The complete variable domain, with remaining parts taken from reference TRBV11-1 and TRBJ1-2, reads EAEVAQSPRYKITEKSQAVAFWCDPISGHATLYWYRQILGQGPELLVQFQDESVVDDSQLPKDRFSAERLKGVDSTLKIQPAELGDSAMYLCASSETPGTGSYGYTFGSGTRLTVV.

The V call is TRBV19, the J call TRBJ1-5; 8 bases map to TRBD1. From germline, CDR1 is LNHDA and CDR2 SQIVND (reference sequence). The CDR3 contains 16 residues. The J segment lost 7 bases and the V segment lost 3 bases, leaving 11 bases of the junction unmatched. The CDR3 protein is CASSITRAGGGQPQHF. Written as DNA, the CDR3 is TGTGCCAGTAGTATTACACGCGCAGGGGGCGGACAGCCCCAGCATTTT. Based on the CDR3 plus reference TRBV19 and TRBJ1-5, the full variable domain is DGGITQSPKYLFRKEGQNVTLSCEQNLNHDAMYWYRQDPGQGLRLIYYSQIVNDFQKGDIAEGYSVSREKKESFPLTVTSAQKNPTAFYLCASSITRAGGGQPQHFGDGTRLSIL.

V gene TRBV19 combines with J gene TRBJ2-7, with TRBD2 matching over 7 bases. The CDR3 runs 12 residues. Germline V gene lookup returns CDR1 LNHDA and CDR2 SQIVND (reference sequence). J was trimmed by 7 bases and V by 8 bases; bases with no gene match: 8. This CDR3 reads CASGLGPWEQYF. The CDR3, as DNA: TGTGCCAGTGGACTAGGGCCTTGGGAGCAGTACTTC.

The chain uses TRBV6-1 and TRBJ2-3, with 8 bases fitting TRBD2. Per the germline V gene, CDR1 is MNHNS and CDR2 is SASEGT. The CDR3 loop spans 15 amino acids. The V segment lost 5 bases and the J segment 3 bases; nucleotides outside the gene matches: 7. The CDR3 sequence: CASSLSGTSTDTQYF. The CDR3 DNA reads as TGTGCCAGCAGTCTCTCCGGGACTAGTACAGATACGCAGTATTTT.

The chain recombines TRBV30 with TRBJ2-3, with 7 bases lining up with TRBD2. This CDR3 contains 17 residues. Germline V CDR1 and CDR2: GTSNPN, SVGIG (reference sequence). V was clipped by 0 bases and J by 2 bases; unmatched bases: 11. The CDR3 sequence is CAWSVPPGGLVTDTQYF. The CDR3, as DNA: TGTGCCTGGAGTGTACCCCCAGGTGGACTAGTCACAGATACGCAGTATTTT. Variable domain in full (rest from reference TRBV30 and TRBJ2-3): SQTIHQWPATLVQPVGSPLSLECTVEGTSNPNLYWYRQAAGRGLQLLFYSVGIGQISSEVPQNLSASRPQDRQFILSSKKLLLSDSGFYLCAWSVPPGGLVTDTQYFGPGTRLTVL.

The rearrangement uses TRBV5-1 and TRBJ2-2, with a possible D match to TRBD1 (5 bases). There are 16 residues in the CDR3. V shed 4 bases and J shed 3 bases, with 16 bases lying between them. From germline, CDR1 is SGHRS and CDR2 YFSETQ. CDR3 amino acids: CASSPRAPGYTGELFF. DNA for the CDR3: TGCGCCAGCAGCCCCAGGGCGCCCGGATACACCGGGGAGCTGTTTTTT.

The chain combines TRBV30 with TRBJ1-1; D is perhaps TRBD1 (6 bases). Trimming stripped 2 bases from V and 0 bases from J, with 10 bases between. Germline V gene sequence: CDR1 GTSNPN, CDR2 SVGIG (reference sequence). The CDR3 totals 14 residues. The DNA for the CDR3 is TGTGCCTGGAGTAGGACAGCTTTGAACACTGAAGCTTTCTTT. This sequence encodes CAWSRTALNTEAFF. The whole variable domain, filled in from reference TRBV30 and TRBJ1-1, reads SQTIHQWPATLVQPVGSPLSLECTVEGTSNPNLYWYRQAAGRGLQLLFYSVGIGQISSEVPQNLSASRPQDRQFILSSKKLLLSDSGFYLCAWSRTALNTEAFFGQGTRLTVV.

The genes are TRBV6-5 and TRBJ1-3; possibly TRBD1 for D (6 bases). From germline, CDR1 is MNHEY and CDR2 SVGAGI. With 6 bases removed from V and 4 bases from J, the gap between germline ends came to 13 bases. The CDR3 consists of 14 residues. In DNA, the CDR3 is TGTGCCAGCAGGGCGGGGGGCGGCGGAAACACCATATATTTT. Its protein product is CASRAGGGGNTIYF.

This chain connects TRBV21-1 to TRBJ1-1. TRBV21-1 is assigned pseudogene status. The CDR3 runs to 16 residues. The CDR3 DNA reads as TGTGCCAGCAGCAACGTATGGGTGGGGAGGAACACTGAAGCTTTCTTT. It encodes CASSNVWVGRNTEAFF.

This chain joins TRBV19 and TRBJ2-5; D is undetermined. The J call may not be correct, given that the DNA end is closer to TRBJ2-7. This CDR3 has 15 amino acids. The germline V gene encodes CDR1 LNHDA and CDR2 SQIVND (reference sequence). CDR3 protein: CASSMIGSDSYEQYF. In DNA, the CDR3 is TGTGCCAGTAGTATGATTGGCAGCGATTCCTACGAGCAGTACTTC.

J is TRBJ2-1 and V is TRBV30; 8 bases map to TRBD1. Looked up from germline, CDR1 is GTSNPN and CDR2 is SVGIG (reference sequence). This CDR3 comprises 15 residues. Germline trimming cut 3 bases from V and 8 bases from J; bases unmatched to any gene: 12. CDR3 region: CAWRLKHRGFDEQFF. CDR3 DNA sequence: TGTGCCTGGAGGCTGAAGCACAGGGGGTTCGATGAGCAGTTCTTC.

CDR3 amino acids: CASSDRLAGYNEQFF. Written as DNA, the CDR3 is TGTGCCAGCAGTGACCGACTAGCGGGTTACAATGAGCAGTTCTTC. The chain employs TRBV25-1 and TRBJ2-1; 10 bases map to TRBD2. The J segment lost 4 bases and the V segment lost 3 bases, leaving 3 bases of the junction unmatched. The length of the CDR3 is 15 residues. The germline V gene encodes CDR1 MGHDK and CDR2 SYGVNS.

This chain uses TRBV29-1 with TRBJ2-3, with D uncertain. V was pared by 7 bases and J by 0 bases, with 8 bases between. Germline V lookup: CDR1 SQVTM, CDR2 ANQGSEA. The CDR3 runs to 12 residues. CDR3 protein: CSGHSSTDTQYF. The DNA for the CDR3 is TGCAGCGGCCATAGCAGCACAGATACGCAGTATTTT.

Notes on this clone: One end of the junction fails to match germline, which may point to a read error. The genes are TRBV7-8 and TRBJ1-2, with 7 bases aligning to TRBD1. The CDR3 sequence is 12 residues long. Germline-derived CDR1 and CDR2 are SGHVS and FQNEAQ. CDR3 sequence reads: CASSYDRDRFNF. The CDR3 nucleotides read TGTGCCAGCAGCTACGACCGGGACAGATTTAACTTC.

The chain joins TRBV28 to TRBJ1-5; the D gene is possibly TRBD1 (5 bases). This CDR3 comprises 14 residues. Trimming pared 2 bases from V and 7 bases from J, leaving 12 bases between. Germline lookup yields CDR1 MDHEN and CDR2 SYDVKM. The CDR3 DNA is TGTGCCAGCAGTTTAGCAGGGCAGGGACAGCCCCAGCATTTT. It is translated as CASSLAGQGQPQHF.

The chain combines TRBV5-5 with TRBJ2-3, with 9 bases fitting TRBD1. The CDR3 runs 18 residues. Germline CDR1 SGHKS, CDR2 YYEKEE (reference sequence). Germline trimming cut 1 base from V and 4 bases from J; bases unmatched to any gene: 13. The CDR3: CASSLLYRDRVVSDTQYF. The CDR3 DNA reads as TGTGCCAGCAGCTTGCTGTACCGGGACAGGGTTGTTTCAGATACGCAGTATTTT.

The V and J genes are TRBV19 and TRBJ2-7; D remains unclear. Trimming removed 5 bases from V and 6 bases from J, with 11 bases in between. The CDR3 loop spans 12 amino acids. Germline CDR1 is LNHDA and CDR2 is SQIVND (reference sequence). This CDR3 is CASSVARGEQYF. The CDR3 DNA reads as TGTGCCAGTAGTGTAGCTCGAGGCGAGCAGTACTTC.

The rearrangement links TRBV6-5 to TRBJ2-7; D unclear. The ends were cut back, 3 bases at V and 0 bases at J, with 9 bases in the middle. The CDR3 runs 14 residues. CDR1 is MNHEY, CDR2 SVGAGI, per germline. The DNA of the CDR3 is TGTGCCAGCAGTTATTTAGAAAGCTCCTACGAGCAGTACTTC. Translation gives CASSYLESSYEQYF.

This chain links TRBV18 with TRBJ2-3; TRBD2 agrees at 8 bases. V was clipped by 3 bases and J by 4 bases; unmatched bases: 15. This CDR3 is 18 amino acids long. Per germline, CDR1 KGHSH and CDR2 LQKENI. The DNA for the CDR3 is TGTGCCAGCTCACCCAGACAGTTTCAGCGGACTAGCTCAGATACGCAGTATTTT. It encodes CASSPRQFQRTSSDTQYF.

The chain recombines TRBV19 with TRBJ2-3, with 9 bases identical to TRBD2. CDR1 LNHDA and CDR2 SQIVND come from the germline V gene (reference sequence). Unmatched junction bases numbered 11, after V lost 6 bases and J lost 4 bases. This CDR3 is built from 16 residues. CDR3 sequence: CASSPSGGGRADTQYF. The DNA for the CDR3 is TGTGCCAGTAGCCCATCGGGGGGCGGGAGGGCAGATACGCAGTATTTT.

V and J are TRBV15 and TRBJ1-5, with TRBD1 as a possible D gene (5 bases). Germline CDR1 LNHNV, CDR2 YYDKDF (reference sequence). V gave up 1 base and J gave up 6 bases, with 19 bases separating them. The CDR3 runs 17 residues. This CDR3 reads CATSRVRGSESSQPQHF. CDR3 nucleotides: TGTGCCACCAGCAGAGTTAGGGGTTCAGAGAGTAGTCAGCCCCAGCATTTT.